The clone carrying this T cell receptor beta chain was detected only a few times. The antigen is undetermined. The read is 3 residues too short to cover the CDR3 end, so that end is filled in from the germline J gene. These data belong to a study of T cell clonality in common variable immunodeficiency. Patients had low serum IgG, IgA and/or IgM and specific antibody deficiency. The CDR3 runs 16 residues. Germline trimming cut 5 bases from V and 4 bases from J; bases unmatched to any gene: 9. Germline V lookup: CDR1 LNHDA, CDR2 SQIVND (reference sequence). Sequencing used immunoSEQ multiplex PCR; TCRdb keeps in-frame clones, though not all of them. The sample has about 28,000 clones, none seen only once; the top ten hold 3% to 3.5%. Overall study findings and caveats: Repertoire-complication correlations in CVID were limited by patient heterogeneity. What drives increased CVID clonality needs T cell subpopulation sequencing. Shared TCRbeta clones were fewer between CVID subjects than controls. Fewer deletions and N-nucleotide insertions were reportedly seen in common variable immunodeficiency TCR beta sequences.

Sequencing used peripheral blood mononuclear cells. The chain uses TRBV19 and TRBJ2-3; TRBD2 agrees at 10 bases. The TCR was taken from a human donor with common variable immunodeficiency. The CDR3 reads CASSVLAGVVADTQYF. The sequenced CDR3 bases are TGTGCCAGTAGTGTCCTAGCGGGGGTTGTCGCAGATACG.